Presented here are 9 T cell receptor beta chains from one specimen sequenced in a study of tumor and adjacent non-tumor tissue in lung cancer (dated by TCRdb to about 2018). Receptor libraries were prepared by multiplex PCR. The sample was run on an Illumina HiSeq 2500. TCRbeta libraries were constructed through three rounds of nested PCR with primers (Table S4) according to protocols adapted from ARM-PCR. TCRdb passed the public sequencing reads through fastp at Q25 and MiXCR, retaining productive beta sequences. Each entry merges the rows of one CDR3 protein and shows their most common DNA and genes. The sample contains around 75,000 distinct CDR3 sequences, around 70% of them found a single time. Of the sample, around a quarter is held by the ten largest clones. RNA was isolated from bulk unsorted tissue, and RNA quality was assessed with a NanoDrop ND-1000 and an Agilent 2100. The normal lung samples consisted of distant non-tumor tissue collected more than 3 cm from the tumor edge.

Sample: distant non-tumor lung tissue. These TCRs come from a woman aged 45-60 years with non-small cell lung cancer.

This clonotype was seen only once. Since a much larger clone is just one base distant, this may be a read error. V and J are TRBV12-3 or TRBV12-4 and TRBJ1-2, with D possibly TRBD1 on 6 matching bases. The CDR3 totals 12 residues. In DNA, the CDR3 is TGTGCCAGCAGCCCTACAGGGTATGACTACACCTTC. Translated: CASSPTGYDYTF.

About this clonotype itself: A much bigger clone sits one base away, suggesting this may be a read error. V is TRBV6-6 and J is TRBJ2-5; 7 positions agree with TRBD1. The CDR3 runs 14 residues. Germline CDR1 reads MNHNY; CDR2 reads SVGAGI (reference sequence). The CDR3 DNA reads TGTGCCAGCAGTCCTGGGACAGCTCAAGAGACCCTGTACTTC. Its protein is CASSPGTAQETLYF.

On this clonotype itself: Relative to the germline gene, one junction end is altered; a read error may explain this. The J gene is TRBJ1-5, the V gene TRBV11-2; D not resolved. This CDR3 spans 13 amino acids. Germline CDR1 SGHAT, CDR2 FQNNGV. CDR3 sequence: CASGEDWNQPQRF. CDR3 sequence (DNA): TGTGCCAGCGGCGAAGACTGGAACCAGCCCCAGCGTTTT.

The CDR3 DNA is TGTGCCAGCAGCTCGGGACAGGGGAGTAGCAATTCACCCCTCCACTTT. It yields the protein CASSSGQGSSNSPLHF. This chain uses TRBV5-4 with TRBJ1-6; TRBD1 matches 10 bases. CDR3 length equals 16 residues. With V trimmed by 3 bases and J by 7 bases, 7 bases remained unmatched. Germline CDR1 reads SGHNT; CDR2 reads YYREEE (reference sequence). The variable domain in full, completed from reference TRBV5-4 and TRBJ1-6, reads ETGVTQSPTHLIKTRGQQVTLRCSSQSGHNTVSWYQQALGQGPQFIFQYYREEENGRGNFPPRFSGLQFPNYSSELNVNALELDDSALYLCASSSGQGSSNSPLHFGNGTRLTVT.

The chain uses TRBV20-1 and TRBJ2-1, with no clear D. Germline values: CDR1 DFQATT, CDR2 SNEGSKA (reference sequence). The V end was cut by 3 bases, the J end by 9 bases, with 12 bases between. The length of the CDR3 is 12 residues. The DNA for the CDR3 is TGCAGTGCTAGGCGGCAAACCATTGAGCAGTTCTTC. This sequence encodes CSARRQTIEQFF.

This clonotype was detected only once. In this CDR3 the conserved last residue, phenylalanine or tryptophan, is missing, so a read error is likely. The genes are TRBV4-2 and TRBJ1-1, with unresolved D. Germline V CDR1 and CDR2: LGHNA, YNFKEQ. This CDR3 is built from 13 residues. CDR3 bases: TGTGTCAGCAGCCAAGAATGGAACACTGAAGCTTTCTGT. Its translation is CVSSQEWNTEAFC.

The chain links TRBV20-1 to TRBJ2-1; D gene unclear. The CDR3 sequence is 14 residues long. The V gene lost 3 bases and the J gene lost 0 bases, with 9 bases spanning the gap. Per the germline V gene, CDR1 is DFQATT and CDR2 is SNEGSKA (reference sequence). CDR3 sequence (DNA): TGCAGTGCTAGGCCCCACAGCTCCTACAATGAGCAGTTCTTC. Translated, it gives CSARPHSSYNEQFF.

As regards this clonotype: One end of the junction is discordant with germline, which a read error may explain. This chain joins TRBV4-2 and TRBJ2-2; 7 nucleotides match TRBD2. This CDR3 comprises 16 residues. Germline lookup yields CDR1 LGHNA and CDR2 YNFKEQ. CDR3 DNA sequence: TGTGCCAGCAGCCAAGCTGGTAACGGGAGGCCCGGAGAGCTGTTTTTT. Residues: CASSQAGNGRPGELFF.

To note about this clonotype: With a much larger clone just one base away, this may be a read error. This rearrangement joins TRBV7-8 to TRBJ1-1; D remains unclear. The CDR3 is made up of 14 amino acids. Germline CDR1 and CDR2: SGHVS and FQNEAQ. CDR3 DNA sequence: TGTGCCAGCAGCTTAATGGAATCGAACACTGAAGCTATCTTT. Translated: CASSLMESNTEAIF.